This T cell receptor beta chain was retrieved from a study of blood T cells in healthy people across ages. PCR was performed a second time for roughly 7 to 12 cycles using a sample-barcoded 5' primer and a J-beta primer mix. Each cDNA molecule was tagged by a template-switch adaptor with 12 random nucleotides. TCRdb re-analysed the 5' RACE reads in MiXCR, keeping a single row per CDR3 protein. Of approximately 820,000 distinct CDR3 sequences in the sample, under 45% were seen once. The donors, healthy Caucasians from Russia, were aged 6 to 90. CDR1 and CDR2 from the germline V gene are LGHNA and YSLEER. V shed 2 bases and J shed 6 bases, with 13 bases lying between them. This CDR3 region has 15 residues.

The chain employs TRBV4-3 and TRBJ2-2; D perhaps matches TRBD2 (5 bases). The sequence was collected from a man between 60 and 75 years old in good health. Sequenced input: blood. Here the CDR3 reads CASSQRSGVSGELFF. The DNA of the CDR3 is TGCGCCAGCAGCCAACGCTCCGGGGTATCCGGGGAGCTGTTTTTT.